The T cell receptor (beta chain) under discussion was sequenced for a study of cytomegalovirus exposure and HLA in healthy donors. Study-level background: One earlier analysis, a look at 150 million to 200 million T cells, found 117 million unique TCR beta sequences. General study points: In vitro testing confirmed a few CMV-associated chains as specific for CMV antigens. Among the sequence variants, a highly shared cluster was likely an artifact of sequencing.

The CDR3 consists of 14 residues. CDR1 is MNHEY and CDR2 is SVGAGI in the germline V gene. The ends lost 7 bases at V and 6 bases at J; junction bases unmatched: 9. This clone was counted a single time. Its cognate antigen is unknown. Primers for the PCR totalled 60 Vbeta and 13 Jbeta. The table came from immunoSEQ multiplex PCR; TCRdb's copy has only in-frame clones and leaves some out. The sample lists some 150,000 clones, 78% seen once, with less than 3% in the top ten. The J gene is TRBJ2-7, the V gene TRBV6-5; 10 bases fit TRBD2. This TCR was sampled from a male donor in good health and CMV-seronegative. What was sequenced was PBMCs. Here the CDR3 reads CASTHRASGSEQYF. The CDR3, as DNA: TGTGCCAGCACCCACCGGGCTAGCGGGAGCGAGCAGTACTTC.